One sample yielded the 28 T cell receptor beta chains listed below, sequenced in a study of blood T cells in healthy people across ages. It was with a sample-barcoded 5' primer and a J-beta primer mix that a second PCR of about 6 to 12 cycles was run. TCRdb itself ran the 5' RACE reads through MiXCR, one entry per CDR3 protein. The profile shows 1.5 million or so distinct CDR3 sequences, 40% to 50% of them singletons. Sequences were obtained from blood. The receptors here all came from a young woman in good health.

The chain joins TRBV9 to TRBJ2-3; 7 positions agree with TRBD2. The CDR3 has 16 amino acids. Per the germline V gene, CDR1 is SGDLS and CDR2 is YYNGEE. V was pared by 6 bases and J by 1 base, with 11 bases of the junction left unmatched. CDR3 in amino acids: CASNRSPSGGTDTQYF. CDR3 coding DNA: TGTGCCAGCAACAGATCCCCTAGCGGAGGCACAGATACGCAGTATTTT.

Only a few counts were recorded for this clonotype. The CDR3 reads CAITRDSTYNEQFF. The CDR3 bases are TGTGCCATCACGAGGGACTCGACCTACAATGAGCAGTTCTTC. The V gene is TRBV10-3, the J gene TRBJ2-1; tentatively, D is TRBD2 (6 bases). The germline gives CDR1 ENHRY, CDR2 SYGVKD. This CDR3 has 14 amino acids. With 7 bases removed from V and 2 bases from J, the gap between germline ends came to 12 bases.

V and J are TRBV28 and TRBJ2-1; 8 bases map to TRBD1. Trimming took 5 bases from V and 12 from J; bases not matched to a gene: 6. Per germline, CDR1 MDHEN and CDR2 SYDVKM. This CDR3 has 12 residues. The CDR3 region has the DNA TGTGCCAGCAGTAAAGGACAGGGAGCGCAGTTCTTC. Translated: CASSKGQGAQFF.

CDR3 DNA: TGCAGTGCCACGGGGGGATCAAACTACGAGCAGTACTTC. It encodes CSATGGSNYEQYF. J is TRBJ2-4 and V is TRBV20-1; TRBD2 aligns across 7 bases. Judging by the DNA end, TRBJ2-7 fits better; the J call may be wrong. The germline gives CDR1 DFQATT, CDR2 SNEGSKA (reference sequence). This CDR3 comprises 13 residues.

The chain links TRBV7-3 to TRBJ2-5; TRBD1 is a possible D gene (6 bases). The CDR3 runs to 16 residues. V was trimmed by 1 base and J by 11 bases, leaving 23 bases between them. Looked up from germline, CDR1 is SGHTA and CDR2 is FQGTGA. The CDR3 nucleotides are TGTGCCAGCAGCTTAAATACAGGGCGGGTGAGCAATGAGCAGTACTTC. Residues: CASSLNTGRVSNEQYF.

The chain joins TRBV6-1 to TRBJ1-2, with D maybe TRBD1 (6 bases). V lost 4 bases to trimming and J lost 3 bases, with 18 bases between them. The germline V gene encodes CDR1 MNHNS and CDR2 SASEGT. This CDR3 comprises 16 residues. CDR3 amino acids: CASSVSWAGADYGYTF. The CDR3 DNA reads as TGTGCCAGCAGTGTCTCGTGGGCAGGGGCGGACTATGGCTACACCTTC.

The chain has TRBV12-3 or TRBV12-4 and TRBJ2-3; 8 bases match TRBD1. Trimming took 9 bases from V and 5 from J; bases not matched to a gene: 13. The CDR3 contains 15 residues. The CDR3 sequence is CASNPGRGLQDTQYF. DNA of the CDR3: TGTGCCAGTAACCCTGGCAGGGGGCTTCAAGATACGCAGTATTTT.

The chain is built from TRBV6-5 and TRBJ1-2; D is unresolved. This CDR3 contains 13 residues. Trimming took 4 bases from V and 13 from J, leaving 19 bases between them. CDR1 and CDR2 (germline): MNHEY, SVGAGI. CDR3: CASSSYGGPYSTF. For the CDR3, the DNA is TGTGCCAGCAGTTCCTACGGCGGGCCTTACTCCACCTTC.

The genes are TRBV20-1 and TRBJ1-6; no firm D call. This CDR3 has 9 amino acids. Trimming cost V 6 bases and J 8 bases, with 2 bases left between them. The germline CDR1 and CDR2 sequences are DFQATT and SNEGSKA (reference sequence). The CDR3 is CSADSPLHF. CDR3 nucleotides: TGCAGTGCCGATTCACCCCTCCACTTT.

This clonotype has ten or more counts. The chain links TRBV7-9 to TRBJ2-5; D may be TRBD2 (5 bases). The germline V gene has CDR1 SEHNR and CDR2 FQNEAQ (reference sequence). Trimming shortened V by 3 bases and J by 5 bases, and 13 bases separated the two germline ends. The CDR3 sequence is 14 residues long. The CDR3 sequence is CASSFLPGKETQYF. CDR3 DNA sequence: TGTGCCAGCAGCTTCCTCCCGGGGAAGGAGACCCAGTACTTC. The full variable domain, completed using reference TRBV7-9 and TRBJ2-5, is DTGVSQNPRHKITKRGQNVTFRCDPISEHNRLYWYRQTLGQGPEFLTYFQNEAQLEKSRLLSDRFSAERPKGSFSTLEIQRTEQGDSAMYLCASSFLPGKETQYFGPGTRLLVL.

V gene TRBV5-1 combines with J gene TRBJ2-2; D unresolved. Germline loops: CDR1 SGHRS, CDR2 YFSETQ. V was clipped by 0 bases and J by 5 bases, with 11 bases between them. This CDR3 has 15 residues. Here the CDR3 DNA reads TGCGCCAGCAGCTTGGATGGCCCTAGGACCGGGGAGCTGTTTTTT. Encoded protein: CASSLDGPRTGELFF.

This clonotype was observed many times. The chain recombines TRBV7-9 with TRBJ2-1, with TRBD1 as a possible D gene (7 bases). This CDR3 is built from 15 residues. V lost 3 bases, J lost 6 bases, and 15 bases lay in between. Germline CDR1 and CDR2: SEHNR and FQNEAQ (reference sequence). The CDR3 region has the DNA TGTGCCAGCAGCTTGACCGGGCAGGGGGGCAATGAGCAGTTCTTC. Protein: CASSLTGQGGNEQFF.

This chain links TRBV24-1 with TRBJ1-2, with TRBD1 as a possible D gene (5 bases). The CDR3 is 13 amino acids. V shed 0 bases and J shed 7 bases, with 8 bases lying between them. Germline V gene data show CDR1 as KGHDR and CDR2 as SFDVKD. The CDR3 DNA reads TGTGCCACCAGTGATTTGCCCGGGGGTGGCTACACCTTC. Its protein product is CATSDLPGGGYTF.

The chain recombines TRBV2 with TRBJ2-7; a weak D match, TRBD2 (6 bases). The germline V gene has CDR1 SNHLY and CDR2 FYNNEI. V was cut by 1 base and J by 0 bases, with 10 bases left in between. The CDR3 length is 15 residues. For the CDR3, the DNA is TGTGCCAGCAGTGAAGAAGCGGGTGGCTCCTACGAGCAGTACTTC. This codes for CASSEEAGGSYEQYF.

V is TRBV6-5 and J is TRBJ2-1; TRBD2 matches 10 bases. V dropped 5 bases and J dropped 4; count of bases not matched to a gene: 5. CDR3 length: 15 residues. Germline V gene lookup returns CDR1 MNHEY and CDR2 SVGAGI. Written as DNA, the CDR3 is TGTGCCAGCAGTCCGCAAGCGGGGGGGTACAATGAGCAGTTCTTC. Amino acids: CASSPQAGGYNEQFF.

The chain couples TRBV21-1 to TRBJ2-3; the table's TRBD1 call for D was not verified on the DNA. TRBV21-1 is labeled a pseudogene. This CDR3 has 17 residues. Written as DNA, the CDR3 is TGTGCCAGCAGCAAAGGTGGTCCCTGCGTGGGCCACGATACGCAGTATTTT. This translates into CASSKGGPCVGHDTQYF.

This clonotype was seen a handful of times. V and J are TRBV20-1 and TRBJ2-1; TRBD2 matches 10 bases. V lost 0 bases to trimming and J lost 9 bases; unmatched junction nucleotides: 14. CDR1 is DFQATT, CDR2 SNEGSKA, per germline (reference sequence). The CDR3 is 17 amino acids. The CDR3 region has the DNA TGCAGTGCTAGAGATCCTAGCGGGGGACACATGCAGGCTGAGCAGTTCTTC. Amino acid sequence: CSARDPSGGHMQAEQFF.

The rearrangement uses TRBV29-1 and TRBJ2-1; 11 bases fit TRBD1. The CDR3 has 13 residues. Germline-derived CDR1 and CDR2 are SQVTM and ANQGSEA. V lost 7 bases to trimming and J lost 7 bases; unmatched junction nucleotides: 6. Here the CDR3 reads CSGRGTGGNEQFF. Here the CDR3 DNA reads TGCAGCGGAAGGGGGACAGGGGGAAATGAGCAGTTCTTC.

This chain connects TRBV28 to TRBJ1-1, with 7 bases fitting TRBD1. CDR1 is MDHEN and CDR2 is SYDVKM in the germline V gene. Trimming took 3 bases from V and 3 from J; bases not matched to a gene: 10. The CDR3 consists of 16 residues. CDR3 bases: TGTGCCAGCAGTTTGGTCCACCTACAGGGGTACACTGAAGCTTTCTTT. Amino acids: CASSLVHLQGYTEAFF.

V gene TRBV6-5 combines with J gene TRBJ2-1; 7 positions agree with TRBD2. The trim removed 5 bases at V and 6 bases at J, leaving 4 bases unmatched. The CDR3 is 13 amino acids. The germline V gene encodes CDR1 MNHEY and CDR2 SVGAGI. DNA of the CDR3: TGTGCCAGCAGTCACGGGGGGAGCAATGAGCAGTTCTTC. Protein sequence: CASSHGGSNEQFF.

The chain combines TRBV30 with TRBJ2-5; no clear D gene. Between the trimmed V and J ends, which lost 1 base and 11 bases, there was a span of 17 bases. This CDR3 has 13 amino acids. CDR1 and CDR2 (germline): GTSNPN, SVGIG (reference sequence). In DNA form, the CDR3 reads TGTGCCTGGAGTGAAGGTAGTTCGAATGAGCAGTACTTC. Translated: CAWSEGSSNEQYF.

V and J are TRBV6-5 and TRBJ2-7; no definite D call. Looked up from germline, CDR1 is MNHEY and CDR2 is SVGAGI. The CDR3 is made up of 13 amino acids. V lost 6 bases to trimming and J lost 2 bases, with 11 bases between them. For the CDR3, the DNA is TGTGCCAGCAGGTCGGGCAGTACCTACGAGCAGTACTTC. Its translation: CASRSGSTYEQYF.

The V and J genes are TRBV29-1 and TRBJ1-2; D gene uncertain. Trimming removed 2 bases from V and 4 bases from J, with 11 bases in between. There are 13 residues in the CDR3. In germline, CDR1 is SQVTM, CDR2 ANQGSEA. In DNA, the CDR3 is TGCAGCGTTGAATTTGGACCTTCCTATGGCTACACCTTC. This codes for CSVEFGPSYGYTF.

V and J are TRBV7-2 and TRBJ2-7; D is uncertain. The germline V gene encodes CDR1 SGHTA and CDR2 FQGNSA. V was trimmed by 2 bases and J by 1 base, leaving 15 bases between them. The CDR3 sequence is 16 residues long. The CDR3 region is CASSLTTPPTSYEQYF. CDR3 DNA: TGTGCCAGCAGCTTAACGACACCTCCAACGTCCTACGAGCAGTACTTC.

In regard to this clonotype: One junction end does not reproduce the germline sequence, and a read error may be involved. This rearrangement joins TRBV6-1 to TRBJ2-7, with 8 bases lining up with TRBD1. The CDR3 covers 14 residues. Germline assignment: CDR1 MNHNS and CDR2 SASEGT. The CDR3 nucleotides are TGTGCCAGCAGTATGGGACAGGAATTCTACGAGCGGTACTTC. This sequence encodes CASSMGQEFYERYF.

This sequence joins TRBV6-5 and TRBJ1-1; TRBD1 agrees at 7 bases. V shed 2 bases and J 3 bases; nucleotides not matched to a gene: 9. Germline CDR1 is MNHEY and CDR2 is SVGAGI. This CDR3 spans 16 amino acids. CDR3 residues: CASSYTLQGLDTEAFF. DNA of the CDR3: TGTGCCAGCAGTTACACCTTACAGGGGCTGGACACTGAAGCTTTCTTT.

The V and J genes are TRBV28 and TRBJ2-5; a weak D match, TRBD2 (7 bases). V was trimmed by 6 bases and J by 7 bases, leaving 15 bases between them. This CDR3 has 13 amino acids. Germline V gene sequence: CDR1 MDHEN, CDR2 SYDVKM. CDR3 loop: CASRLGGAGTQYF. The CDR3, as DNA: TGTGCCAGCAGGCTAGGGGGGGCAGGGACCCAGTACTTC.

Only one count was recorded for this clonotype. The chain couples TRBV7-9 to TRBJ1-1; perhaps TRBD1 as D (5 bases). V lost 0 bases and J 4 bases, leaving 9 bases between the germline ends. Germline V gives CDR1 SEHNR, CDR2 FQNEAQ (reference sequence). The CDR3 covers 14 residues. CDR3 protein: CASSLARTPTEAFF. The CDR3 DNA follows: TGTGCCAGCAGCTTAGCAAGGACACCCACTGAAGCTTTCTTT. The full variable domain, rest sourced from reference TRBV7-9 and TRBJ1-1, is DTGVSQNPRHKITKRGQNVTFRCDPISEHNRLYWYRQTLGQGPEFLTYFQNEAQLEKSRLLSDRFSAERPKGSFSTLEIQRTEQGDSAMYLCASSLARTPTEAFFGQGTRLTVV.